Below, one T cell receptor (beta chain) is given with its context. Its antigen is still unknown. Germline CDR1 reads DFQATT; CDR2 reads SNEGSKA (reference sequence). The CDR3 consists of 13 residues. The V gene lost 2 bases and the J gene lost 5 bases, with 12 bases spanning the gap. This sample was included in a study of post-analysis software for immune sequencing data. The wider study: Relapsing-remitting, secondary progressive and progressive-relapsing multiple sclerosis courses were included.

Study findings and constraints: Normalized Chao1 diversity was significantly reduced in patients versus controls. Compared with controls, patients had more of about 5 TRBV segments, including TRBV5-6, TRBV5-1 and TRBV20-1.

Unique-molecular-identifier-tagged TCR beta cDNA libraries were used. TCRdb reprocessed the PCR reads with MiXCR, giving one entry per CDR3 protein. This sample yields 400,000 to 500,000 distinct CDR3 sequences, of which less than 40% are seen a single time; approximately 7.1% belongs to the top ten. Specimen: blood. The chain has TRBV20-1 and TRBJ1-2; TRBD1 is a possible D gene (6 bases). This TCR was sampled from a girl aged 2 to 10 with multiple sclerosis. CDR3 in DNA: TGCAGTGCTAGACGCAGAGGGGGGTATGGCTACACCTTC. Translating it yields CSARRRGGYGYTF.